This T cell receptor beta chain was captured by sequencing in a study of blood T cells in healthy people across ages. Broader study findings: The lack of PBMC sorting stopped any conclusive naive versus antigen-experienced comparison.

Losses at the gene ends were 3 bases for V and 6 bases for J; bases not matched to a gene: 9. This CDR3 spans 15 amino acids. Primed by a sample-barcoded 5' primer and a J-beta primer mix, a second PCR proceeded for about 7 to 11 cycles. Each cDNA molecule was tagged by a template-switch adaptor with 12 random nucleotides. Via MiXCR, TCRdb re-called the 5' RACE reads, giving one row per CDR3 protein. The table includes 1.5 million to 2 million distinct CDR3 sequences, about 35% detected once. Comments on this clonotype: What it recognizes is unknown.

This receptor was taken from a woman in her twenties or thirties in good health. Source material: blood. This chain uses TRBV5-7 with TRBJ1-2; 9 bases align to TRBD1. TRBV5-7 is assigned to the ORF class and has an uncertain function. CDR3 loop: CASSWVPGQGNGYTF. Written as DNA, the CDR3 is TGTGCCAGCAGCTGGGTTCCGGGACAGGGTAATGGCTACACCTTC.